These 31 T cell receptor beta chains originate from one sample sequenced in a study of shared clonotypes between healthy human individuals. Produced via immunoSEQ multiplex PCR; TCRdb's table is partial and in-frame only. The sample consists of about 710,000 clones, around 78% of them appearing once. The sequenced sample was memory CD4+ T cells sorted from blood. As to subset: CD45RA-negative fraction. All receptors come from a woman aged 25-40 years in good health.

This chain uses TRBV27 with TRBJ2-5; D not resolved. Per the germline V gene, CDR1 is MNHEY and CDR2 is SMNVEV (reference sequence). The CDR3 covers 13 residues. Between the trimmed V and J ends, which lost 3 bases and 7 bases, there was a span of 12 bases. As DNA, the CDR3 is TGTGCCAGCAGTTTTGGTGGAGAGACGACCCAGTACTTC. Its protein product is CASSFGGETTQYF.

This clone has a single count. J is TRBJ1-5 and V is TRBV27; D uncertain. Germline CDR1 MNHEY, CDR2 SMNVEV (reference sequence). The CDR3 has 19 amino acids. V was pared by 2 bases and J by 0 bases, with 20 bases between. DNA for the CDR3: TGTGCCAGCAGTTTAAGTGTCGGAGACGTTCTGGATAGCAATCAGCCCCAGCATTTT. This codes for CASSLSVGDVLDSNQPQHF.

V is TRBV10-1 and J is TRBJ2-3, with 8 bases identical to TRBD2. CDR3 length equals 15 residues. Trimming cost V 4 bases and J 5 bases; bases outside gene matches: 8. Germline assignment: CDR1 WNHNN and CDR2 SYGVQD (reference sequence). In DNA form, the CDR3 reads TGCGCCAGCAGTGCCCAGGAGCGGGAGTTAGATACGCAGTATTTT. It encodes CASSAQERELDTQYF.

The chain couples TRBV7-9 to TRBJ2-3, with no clear D. This CDR3 spans 15 amino acids. Germline CDR1 and CDR2: SEHNR and FQNEAQ (reference sequence). V was pared by 5 bases and J by 5 bases, with 17 bases between. CDR3 in amino acids: CASSPPASVVDTQYF. CDR3 nucleotides: TGTGCCAGCAGCCCTCCGGCGAGTGTCGTAGATACGCAGTATTTT.

The chain uses TRBV5-6 and TRBJ2-1; a weak D match, TRBD1 (5 bases). The CDR3 consists of 14 residues. The germline V gene encodes CDR1 SGHDT and CDR2 YYEEEE. The V gene lost 0 bases and the J gene lost 5 bases, with 9 bases spanning the gap. Here the CDR3 DNA reads TGTGCCAGCAGCTTGGGGGTAGGGGACAATGAGCAGTTCTTC. It codes for CASSLGVGDNEQFF. The variable domain in full, with the rest retrieved from reference TRBV5-6 and TRBJ2-1, is DAGVTQSPTHLIKTRGQQVTLRCSPKSGHDTVSWYQQALGQGPQFIFQYYEEEERQRGNFPDRFSGHQFPNYSSELNVNALLLGDSALYLCASSLGVGDNEQFFGPGTRLTVL.

The chain recombines TRBV11-2 with TRBJ2-1, with D possibly matching TRBD1 (5 bases). Trimming cost V 7 bases and J 4 bases, with 11 bases left between them. The germline V gene encodes CDR1 SGHAT and CDR2 FQNNGV. There are 13 residues in the CDR3. The CDR3 is CASNPTDYNEQFF. CDR3 DNA: TGTGCCAGCAACCCGACAGATTACAATGAGCAGTTCTTC.

As to this clone: This may come from a read error, since a much larger clone is one base off. The J gene is TRBJ2-7, the V gene TRBV5-6; no definite D call. The CDR3 sequence is 11 residues long. CDR1 is SGHDT, CDR2 YYEEEE, per germline. Trimming stripped 3 bases from V and 3 bases from J, with 4 bases between. The DNA of the CDR3 is TGTGCCAGCAGCTCGGTCTACGAGCAGTACTTC. Protein: CASSSVYEQYF. The full variable domain, completed using reference TRBV5-6 and TRBJ2-7, is DAGVTQSPTHLIKTRGQQVTLRCSPKSGHDTVSWYQQALGQGPQFIFQYYEEEERQRGNFPDRFSGHQFPNYSSELNVNALLLGDSALYLCASSSVYEQYFGPGTRLTVT.

The rearrangement uses TRBV28 and TRBJ1-4; D remains ambiguous. Germline V lookup: CDR1 MDHEN, CDR2 SYDVKM. This CDR3 is 16 amino acids long. V lost 5 bases to trimming and J lost 0 bases, with 13 bases between them. CDR3 DNA sequence: TGTGCCAGCAGTCAGTCCTCGACCGCAACTAATGAAAAACTGTTTTTT. The encoded protein is CASSQSSTATNEKLFF.

Comments on this clone: A read error is possible here, since a much larger clone lies one base away. The V and J genes are TRBV9 and TRBJ2-7; 7 bases map to TRBD2. The J segment lost 0 bases and the V segment lost 4 bases, leaving 4 bases of the junction unmatched. Germline-derived CDR1 and CDR2 are SGDLS and YYNGEE. The CDR3 runs 14 residues. Here the CDR3 DNA reads TGTGCCAGCAGCCCCCAGCGGGACTCCTACGAGCAGTACTTC. Its protein is CASSPQRDSYEQYF.

This clone has just a few counts. At the DNA level, this CDR3 is encoded by other sequences in the same sample as well. This chain joins TRBV11-3 and TRBJ2-1; D gene uncertain. CDR1 and CDR2 from the germline V gene are SGHNT and YENEEA. CDR3 length: 14 amino acids. V dropped 5 bases and J dropped 5 bases, with 13 bases sitting between them. The CDR3 DNA reads TGTGCCAGCAGCCTAGTAGGCGGTAACAATGAGCAGTTCTTC. This codes for CASSLVGGNNEQFF.

The J gene is TRBJ2-7, the V gene TRBV10-2; 10 bases match TRBD2. CDR3 length equals 16 residues. Germline V gene data show CDR1 as WSHSY and CDR2 as SAAADI. Trimming removed 1 base from V and 5 bases from J; junction bases left unmatched: 8. The CDR3: CASSEWTSGRSDEQYF. Written as DNA, the CDR3 is TGCGCCAGCAGTGAGTGGACTAGCGGAAGAAGTGACGAGCAGTACTTC.

V is TRBV28 and J is TRBJ1-2; D gene uncertain. The CDR3 consists of 15 residues. The V end was cut by 6 bases, the J end by 4 bases, with 18 bases between. Germline CDR1 and CDR2: MDHEN and SYDVKM. The CDR3 region is CASRLNLPGSYGYTF. CDR3 nucleotide sequence: TGTGCCAGCAGACTGAACCTCCCGGGGTCCTATGGCTACACCTTC.

V gene TRBV19 combines with J gene TRBJ2-3; 9 positions match TRBD1. Germline V gives CDR1 LNHDA, CDR2 SQIVND (reference sequence). Trimming took 5 bases from V and 1 from J; bases not matched to a gene: 7. The CDR3 contains 16 residues. The CDR3 loop is CASSPMDRGGTDTQYF. DNA of the CDR3: TGTGCCAGTAGTCCGATGGACAGGGGAGGCACAGATACGCAGTATTTT. The entire variable domain, with the rest obtained from reference TRBV19 and TRBJ2-3, is as follows: DGGITQSPKYLFRKEGQNVTLSCEQNLNHDAMYWYRQDPGQGLRLIYYSQIVNDFQKGDIAEGYSVSREKKESFPLTVTSAQKNPTAFYLCASSPMDRGGTDTQYFGPGTRLTVL.

The J gene is TRBJ2-1, the V gene TRBV7-3; the D is unclear. Trimming took 5 bases from V and 9 from J, leaving 20 bases between them. The germline V gene encodes CDR1 SGHTA and CDR2 FQGTGA. The CDR3 length is 15 residues. The CDR3: CASSPNPASFPEQFF. The CDR3 DNA sequence: TGTGCCAGCAGCCCCAACCCGGCTAGTTTCCCTGAGCAGTTCTTC.

In its sample, this clone was seen many times. This chain joins TRBV6-1 and TRBJ2-1; D gene ambiguous. The germline gives CDR1 MNHNS, CDR2 SASEGT. V gave up 2 bases and J gave up 6 bases, with 14 bases separating them. The CDR3 runs to 15 residues. The chain's CDR3 is CASSEMDPSTNEQFF. In DNA, the CDR3 is TGTGCCAGCAGTGAAATGGACCCGAGTACCAATGAGCAGTTCTTC.

This chain connects TRBV7-2 to TRBJ2-1, with TRBD2 matching 10 bases. This CDR3 is built from 15 residues. Trimming cost V 3 bases and J 6 bases; bases outside gene matches: 5. CDR1 is SGHTA, CDR2 FQGNSA, per germline. The CDR3 spells CASSLALAGVNEQFF. The CDR3 region has the DNA TGTGCCAGCAGCTTGGCTCTAGCGGGAGTCAATGAGCAGTTCTTC.

The chain links TRBV13 to TRBJ2-3; 9 nucleotides match TRBD1. The CDR3 extends over 15 amino acids. The germline V gene encodes CDR1 PRHDT and CDR2 FYEKMQ (reference sequence). V lost 5 bases to trimming and J lost 4 bases; unmatched junction nucleotides: 7. Written as DNA, the CDR3 is TGTGCCAGCAGCCCCTCGGGACAGGGATCAGATACGCAGTATTTT. It translates to CASSPSGQGSDTQYF.

The chain couples TRBV28 to TRBJ2-5, with D possibly being TRBD1 (6 bases). The ends were cut back, 6 bases at V and 1 base at J, with 12 bases in the middle. The CDR3 consists of 14 residues. Per the germline V gene, CDR1 is MDHEN and CDR2 is SYDVKM. The CDR3 protein is CASRDRTAQETQYF. DNA for the CDR3: TGTGCCAGCAGAGATAGGACAGCCCAAGAGACCCAGTACTTC.

CDR3: CASSAVSGSGSEQFF. The CDR3 DNA is TGTGCCAGCAGCGCAGTGAGCGGGAGCGGGAGTGAGCAGTTCTTC. The chain is built from TRBV9 and TRBJ2-1; 8 positions agree with TRBD2. Losses at the gene ends were 3 bases for V and 9 bases for J; bases not matched to a gene: 11. Germline CDR1 reads SGDLS; CDR2 reads YYNGEE. This CDR3 contains 15 residues. The variable domain in full, with the rest retrieved from reference TRBV9 and TRBJ2-1, is DSGVTQTPKHLITATGQRVTLRCSPRSGDLSVYWYQQSLDQGLQFLIQYYNGEERAKGNILERFSAQQFPDLHSELNLSSLELGDSALYFCASSAVSGSGSEQFFGPGTRLTVL.

This clone was recorded a few times. This chain links TRBV7-3 with TRBJ2-1; TRBD2 agrees at 10 bases. Trimming cost V 5 bases and J 2 bases; bases outside gene matches: 3. From germline, CDR1 is SGHTA and CDR2 FQGTGA. The CDR3 has 15 amino acids. In nucleotides, the CDR3 is TGTGCCAGCAGCCTTACTAGCGGGACCTACAATGAGCAGTTCTTC. It encodes CASSLTSGTYNEQFF.

The table lists this clone with a count of one. This chain uses TRBV4-1 with TRBJ2-7, with TRBD1 identical over 8 bases. Germline V gene data show CDR1 as MGHRA and CDR2 as YSYEKL. CDR3 size: 16 residues. The J segment lost 2 bases and the V segment lost 1 base, leaving 7 bases of the junction unmatched. The CDR3 loop reads CASSQGQGPTPYEQYF. The CDR3 bases are TGCGCCAGCAGCCAAGGACAGGGGCCGACCCCCTACGAGCAGTACTTC.

This clone came up a few times. The chain employs TRBV5-4 and TRBJ2-5; 11 nucleotides agree with TRBD2. Germline CDR1 SGHNT, CDR2 YYREEE (reference sequence). Losses at the gene ends were 3 bases for V and 5 bases for J; bases not matched to a gene: 3. The CDR3 has 14 residues. DNA of the CDR3: TGTGCCAGCAGCTATTTAGCGGGAGGGGAGACCCAGTACTTC. Translating it yields CASSYLAGGETQYF. Variable domain in full (rest from reference TRBV5-4 and TRBJ2-5): ETGVTQSPTHLIKTRGQQVTLRCSSQSGHNTVSWYQQALGQGPQFIFQYYREEENGRGNFPPRFSGLQFPNYSSELNVNALELDDSALYLCASSYLAGGETQYFGPGTRLLVL.

The chain has TRBV11-2 and TRBJ2-1; either TRBD1 or TRBD2 may supply D (6 bases each). This CDR3 has 13 residues. Trimming left V 4 bases short and J 9 bases short, with 13 bases between. Germline CDR1 reads SGHAT; CDR2 reads FQNNGV. This CDR3 reads CASSSQQGGEQFF. The CDR3 DNA reads TGTGCCAGCAGCTCCCAACAGGGAGGTGAGCAGTTCTTC.

V and J are TRBV7-9 and TRBJ2-3; 8 bases line up with TRBD1. The V segment lost 5 bases and the J segment 0 bases; nucleotides outside the gene matches: 7. The CDR3 extends over 16 amino acids. Germline-derived CDR1 and CDR2 are SEHNR and FQNEAQ (reference sequence). The CDR3 spells CASSPLWTGSTDTQYF. CDR3 sequence (DNA): TGTGCCAGCAGCCCCCTGTGGACAGGGAGCACAGATACGCAGTATTTT.

This chain joins TRBV4-1 and TRBJ1-1; a weak D match, TRBD1 (6 bases). Germline values: CDR1 MGHRA, CDR2 YSYEKL. The CDR3 has 16 residues. Trimming left V 4 bases short and J 7 bases short, with 22 bases between. The CDR3 sequence is CASSRNPIPGASEAFF. The CDR3 DNA sequence: TGCGCCAGCAGCCGAAATCCCATTCCGGGGGCAAGTGAAGCTTTCTTT.

The chain joins TRBV7-8 to TRBJ1-1, with D unclear. V was pared by 5 bases and J by 1 base, with 17 bases between. The CDR3 runs 16 residues. CDR1 SGHVS and CDR2 FQNEAQ come from the germline V gene. The CDR3 nucleotides are TGTGCCAGCAGCCCGAGGAGGGTTACCCCGAACACTGAAGCTTTCTTT. It specifies CASSPRRVTPNTEAFF.

The chain combines TRBV9 with TRBJ1-1; D ambiguous. The germline V gene has CDR1 SGDLS and CDR2 YYNGEE. The CDR3 consists of 14 residues. V was pared by 1 base and J by 1 base, with 8 bases between. The CDR3 spells CASSVRAANTEAFF. The CDR3 DNA sequence: TGTGCCAGCAGCGTAAGGGCAGCGAACACTGAAGCTTTCTTT.

The chain employs TRBV5-1 and TRBJ2-5; possibly TRBD1 or TRBD2 for D (5 bases each). The CDR3 spans 14 residues. Germline values: CDR1 SGHRS, CDR2 YFSETQ. Trimming left V 0 bases short and J 5 bases short, with 11 bases between. As DNA, the CDR3 is TGCGCCAGCAGCTTGGGCCGGGGCCGGGAGACCCAGTACTTC. This codes for CASSLGRGRETQYF. The entire variable domain, with the rest obtained from reference TRBV5-1 and TRBJ2-5, is as follows: KAGVTQTPRYLIKTRGQQVTLSCSPISGHRSVSWYQQTPGQGLQFLFEYFSETQRNKGNFPGRFSGRQFSNSRSEMNVSTLELGDSALYLCASSLGRGRETQYFGPGTRLLVL.

The chain combines TRBV7-8 with TRBJ2-3; D possibly corresponds to TRBD2 (6 bases). This CDR3 spans 16 amino acids. The V end lost 0 bases, the J end lost 3 bases, and 13 bases lay between the germline ends. Germline V gene data show CDR1 as SGHVS and CDR2 as FQNEAQ. The CDR3 spells CASSLARRSGTDTQYF. The CDR3 nucleotides read TGTGCCAGCAGCTTAGCCCGGAGGAGCGGGACAGATACGCAGTATTTT.

The V and J genes are TRBV19 and TRBJ2-5, with D perhaps TRBD2 (5 bases). Trimming removed 5 bases at V and 2 bases at J, with 18 bases between. Germline V lookup: CDR1 LNHDA, CDR2 SQIVND (reference sequence). This CDR3 is 16 amino acids long. The CDR3 spells CASSPPGVADQETQYF. CDR3 nucleotide sequence: TGTGCCAGTAGTCCCCCCGGGGTAGCAGATCAAGAGACCCAGTACTTC.

The chain is built from TRBV7-8 and TRBJ2-7; the match to TRBD2 covers 13 bases. Losses at the gene ends were 5 bases for V and 3 bases for J; bases not matched to a gene: 10. The germline gives CDR1 SGHVS, CDR2 FQNEAQ. This CDR3 has 17 residues. The CDR3 DNA sequence: TGTGCCAGCAGCAGGACTAGCGGGAGAGGTCATGTCTACGAGCAGTACTTC. It yields the protein CASSRTSGRGHVYEQYF.